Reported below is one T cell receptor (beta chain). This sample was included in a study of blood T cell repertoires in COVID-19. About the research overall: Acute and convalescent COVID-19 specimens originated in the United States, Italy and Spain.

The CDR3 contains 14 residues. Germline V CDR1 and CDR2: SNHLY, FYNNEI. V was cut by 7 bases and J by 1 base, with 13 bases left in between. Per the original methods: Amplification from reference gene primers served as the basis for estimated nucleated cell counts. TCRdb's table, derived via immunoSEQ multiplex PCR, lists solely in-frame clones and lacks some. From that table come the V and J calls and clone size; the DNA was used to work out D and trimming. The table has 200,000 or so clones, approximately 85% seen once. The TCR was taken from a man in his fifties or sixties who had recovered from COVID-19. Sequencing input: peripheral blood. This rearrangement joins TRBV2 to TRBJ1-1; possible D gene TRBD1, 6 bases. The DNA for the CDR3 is TGTGCCAGCAACATAGCCAGGGGGAACACTGAAGCTTTCTTT. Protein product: CASNIARGNTEAFF.